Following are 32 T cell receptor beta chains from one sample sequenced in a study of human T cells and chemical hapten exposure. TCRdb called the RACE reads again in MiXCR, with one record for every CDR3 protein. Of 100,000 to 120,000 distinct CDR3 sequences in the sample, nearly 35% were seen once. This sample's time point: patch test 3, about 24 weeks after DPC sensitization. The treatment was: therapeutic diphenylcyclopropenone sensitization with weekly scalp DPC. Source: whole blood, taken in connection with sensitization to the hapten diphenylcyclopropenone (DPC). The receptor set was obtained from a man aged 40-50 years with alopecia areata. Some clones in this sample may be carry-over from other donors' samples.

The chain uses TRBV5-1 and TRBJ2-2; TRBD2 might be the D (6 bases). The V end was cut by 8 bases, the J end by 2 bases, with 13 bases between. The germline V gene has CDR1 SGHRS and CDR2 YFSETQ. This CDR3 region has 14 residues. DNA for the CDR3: TGCGCCAGTCAACACGCGGGAAACACCGGGGAGCTGTTTTTT. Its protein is CASQHAGNTGELFF.

The CDR3 DNA reads as TGTGCCAGTGACACCCTTGGACAGAGCACAGATACGCAGTATTTT. Translating gives CASDTLGQSTDTQYF. This chain uses TRBV6-2 or TRBV6-3 with TRBJ2-3; perhaps TRBD1 as D (6 bases). CDR3 length: 15 amino acids. Trimming took 9 bases from V and 0 from J, leaving 16 bases between them. Looked up from germline, CDR1 is MNHEY and CDR2 is SVGEGT.

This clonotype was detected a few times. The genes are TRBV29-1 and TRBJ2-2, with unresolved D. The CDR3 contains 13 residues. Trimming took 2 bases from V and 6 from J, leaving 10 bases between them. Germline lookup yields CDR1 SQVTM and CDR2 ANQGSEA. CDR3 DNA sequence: TGCAGCGTTGAAAAGGAGATACCCGGGGAGCTGTTTTTT. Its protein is CSVEKEIPGELFF.

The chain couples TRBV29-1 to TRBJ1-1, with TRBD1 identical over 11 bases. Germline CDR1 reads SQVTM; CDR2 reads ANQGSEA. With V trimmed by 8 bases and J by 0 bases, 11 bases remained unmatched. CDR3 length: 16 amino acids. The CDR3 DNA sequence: TGCAGCTACCGGAAGGACAGGGGGCCTATGAACACTGAAGCTTTCTTT. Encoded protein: CSYRKDRGPMNTEAFF.

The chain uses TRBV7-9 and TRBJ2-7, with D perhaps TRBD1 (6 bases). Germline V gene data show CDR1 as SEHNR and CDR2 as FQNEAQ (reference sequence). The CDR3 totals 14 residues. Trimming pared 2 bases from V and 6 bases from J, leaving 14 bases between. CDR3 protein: CASSLSGDTSEQYF. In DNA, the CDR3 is TGTGCCAGCAGCTTATCAGGGGATACCTCCGAGCAGTACTTC.

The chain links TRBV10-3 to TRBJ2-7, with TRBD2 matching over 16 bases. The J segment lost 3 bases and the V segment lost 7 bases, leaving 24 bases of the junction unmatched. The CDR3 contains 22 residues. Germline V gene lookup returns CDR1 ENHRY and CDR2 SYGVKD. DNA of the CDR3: TGTGCCATCAAGAAATTCCACGGCCAATTGGGACTAGCGGGAGGGCAAAGCTACGAGCAGTACTTC. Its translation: CAIKKFHGQLGLAGGQSYEQYF.

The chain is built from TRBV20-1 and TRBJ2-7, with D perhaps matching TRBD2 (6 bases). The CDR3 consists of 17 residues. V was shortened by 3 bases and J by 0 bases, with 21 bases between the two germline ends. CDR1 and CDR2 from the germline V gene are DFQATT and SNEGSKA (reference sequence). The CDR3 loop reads CSARAPGLASYSYEQYF. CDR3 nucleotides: TGCAGTGCTAGGGCCCCGGGTCTAGCGTCTTACTCCTACGAGCAGTACTTC.

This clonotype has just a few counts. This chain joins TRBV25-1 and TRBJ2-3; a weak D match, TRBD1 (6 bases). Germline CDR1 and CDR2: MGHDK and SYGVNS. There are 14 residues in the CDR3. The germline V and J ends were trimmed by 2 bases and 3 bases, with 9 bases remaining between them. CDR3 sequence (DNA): TGTGCCAGCAGTGAAACAGGGATGACAGATACGCAGTATTTT. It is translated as CASSETGMTDTQYF.

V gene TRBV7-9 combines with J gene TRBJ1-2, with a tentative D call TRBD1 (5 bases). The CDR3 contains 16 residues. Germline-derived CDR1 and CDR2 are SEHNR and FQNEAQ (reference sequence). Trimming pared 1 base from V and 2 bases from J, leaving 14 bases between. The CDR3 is CASSLEGQGANYGYTF. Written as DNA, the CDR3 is TGTGCCAGCAGCTTAGAGGGGCAGGGCGCGAACTATGGCTACACCTTC.

Here the CDR3 reads CASSLPGVTGELFF. CDR3 nucleotide sequence: TGTGCCAGCAGCTTACCAGGGGTCACCGGGGAGCTGTTTTTT. The chain combines TRBV11-1 with TRBJ2-2; D may be TRBD1 (6 bases). This CDR3 has 14 amino acids. Germline lookup yields CDR1 SGHAT and CDR2 FQDESV (reference sequence). The ends were cut back, 2 bases at V and 4 bases at J, with 8 bases in the middle.

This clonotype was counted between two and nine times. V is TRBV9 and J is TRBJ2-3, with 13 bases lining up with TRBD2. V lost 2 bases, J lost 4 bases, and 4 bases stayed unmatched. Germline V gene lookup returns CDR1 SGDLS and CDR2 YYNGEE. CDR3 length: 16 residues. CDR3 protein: CASSVGTSGTADTQYF. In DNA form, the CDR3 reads TGTGCCAGCAGCGTTGGGACTAGCGGGACTGCAGATACGCAGTATTTT.

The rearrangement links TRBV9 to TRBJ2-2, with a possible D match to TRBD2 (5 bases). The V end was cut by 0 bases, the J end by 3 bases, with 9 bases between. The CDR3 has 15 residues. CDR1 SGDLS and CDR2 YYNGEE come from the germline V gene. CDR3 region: CASSVEVGDTGELFF. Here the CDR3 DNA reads TGTGCCAGCAGCGTAGAGGTCGGGGACACCGGGGAGCTGTTTTTT.

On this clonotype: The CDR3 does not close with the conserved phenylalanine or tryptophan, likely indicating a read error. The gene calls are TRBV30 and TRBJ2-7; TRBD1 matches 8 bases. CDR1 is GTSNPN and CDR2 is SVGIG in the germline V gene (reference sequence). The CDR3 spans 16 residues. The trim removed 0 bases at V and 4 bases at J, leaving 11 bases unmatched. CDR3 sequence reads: CAWSVGPGRGRYEQYS. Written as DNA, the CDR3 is TGTGCCTGGAGTGTAGGTCCTGGCAGGGGGCGGTACGAGCAGTACTCC.

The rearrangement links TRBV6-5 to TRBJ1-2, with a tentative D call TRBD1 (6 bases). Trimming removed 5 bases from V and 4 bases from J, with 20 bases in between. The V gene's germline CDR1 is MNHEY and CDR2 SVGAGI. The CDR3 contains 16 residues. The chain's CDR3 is CASSRQPLDSRYGYTF. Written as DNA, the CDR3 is TGTGCCAGCAGTCGCCAACCACTGGACAGCCGCTATGGCTACACCTTC.

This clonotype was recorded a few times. The DNA for the CDR3 is TGTGCCAGCAGGCGAGACAGGGGTAGAGGCGAGCAGTACTTC. The encoded protein is CASRRDRGRGEQYF. The chain links TRBV6-2 or TRBV6-3 to TRBJ2-7; 8 bases line up with TRBD1. The trim removed 6 bases at V and 6 bases at J, leaving 10 bases unmatched. CDR3 length equals 14 residues. The V gene's germline CDR1 is MNHEY and CDR2 SVGEGT.

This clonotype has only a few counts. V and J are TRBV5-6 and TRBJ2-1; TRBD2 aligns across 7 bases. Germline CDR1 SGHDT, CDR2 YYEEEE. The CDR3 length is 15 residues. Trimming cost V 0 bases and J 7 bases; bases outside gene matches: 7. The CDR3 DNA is TGTGCCAGCAGCTTGGGAGCGGGATCGATAAATGAGCAGTTCTTC. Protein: CASSLGAGSINEQFF.

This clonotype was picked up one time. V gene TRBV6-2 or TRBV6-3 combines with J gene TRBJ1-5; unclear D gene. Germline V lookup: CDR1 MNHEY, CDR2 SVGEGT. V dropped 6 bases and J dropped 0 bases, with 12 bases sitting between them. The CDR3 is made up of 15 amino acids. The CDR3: CASRSPGNSNQPQHF. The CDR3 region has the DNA TGTGCCAGCAGATCCCCGGGAAATAGCAATCAGCCCCAGCATTTT.

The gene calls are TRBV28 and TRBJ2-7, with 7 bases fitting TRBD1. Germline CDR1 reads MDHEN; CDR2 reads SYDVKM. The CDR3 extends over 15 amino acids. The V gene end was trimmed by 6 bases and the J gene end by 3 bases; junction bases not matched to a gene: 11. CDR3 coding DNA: TGTGCCAGCAGGAAGACGGGACAGTTCGGCTACGAGCAGTACGTC. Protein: CASRKTGQFGYEQYV.

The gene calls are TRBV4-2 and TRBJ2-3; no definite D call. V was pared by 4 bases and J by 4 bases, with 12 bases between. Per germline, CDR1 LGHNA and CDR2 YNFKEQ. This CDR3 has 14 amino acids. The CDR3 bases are TGTGCCAGCAGCCGCCTCTCTTTTGCAGATACGCAGTATTTT. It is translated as CASSRLSFADTQYF.

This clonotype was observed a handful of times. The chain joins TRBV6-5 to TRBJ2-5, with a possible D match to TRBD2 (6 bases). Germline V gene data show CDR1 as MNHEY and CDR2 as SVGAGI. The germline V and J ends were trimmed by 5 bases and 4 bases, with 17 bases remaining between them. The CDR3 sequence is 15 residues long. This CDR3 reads CASSGRRGGAETQYF. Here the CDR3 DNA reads TGTGCCAGCAGTGGACGGAGAGGAGGGGCAGAGACCCAGTACTTC.

The CDR3 reads CAIQGKTEAFF. The CDR3 DNA follows: TGTGCCATCCAGGGGAAGACTGAAGCTTTCTTT. V is TRBV28 and J is TRBJ1-1, with a weak D call TRBD1 (6 bases). Looked up from germline, CDR1 is MDHEN and CDR2 is SYDVKM. The CDR3 extends over 11 amino acids. Trimming removed 10 bases from V and 5 bases from J, with 11 bases in between.

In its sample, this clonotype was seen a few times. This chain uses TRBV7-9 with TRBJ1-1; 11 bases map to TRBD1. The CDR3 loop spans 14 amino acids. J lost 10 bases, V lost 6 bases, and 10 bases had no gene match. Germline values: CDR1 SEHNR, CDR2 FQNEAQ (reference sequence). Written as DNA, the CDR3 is TGTGCCAGCAGACCAGGACAGGGGGCATTTCGAGCTTTCTTT. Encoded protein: CASRPGQGAFRAFF.

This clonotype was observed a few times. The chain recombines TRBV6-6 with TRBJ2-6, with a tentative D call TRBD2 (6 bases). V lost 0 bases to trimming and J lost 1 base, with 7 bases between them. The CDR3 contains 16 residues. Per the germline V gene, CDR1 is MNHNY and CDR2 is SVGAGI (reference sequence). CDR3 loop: CASSYSAGSGANVLTF. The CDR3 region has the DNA TGTGCCAGCAGTTACTCGGCGGGGTCTGGGGCCAACGTCCTGACTTTC.

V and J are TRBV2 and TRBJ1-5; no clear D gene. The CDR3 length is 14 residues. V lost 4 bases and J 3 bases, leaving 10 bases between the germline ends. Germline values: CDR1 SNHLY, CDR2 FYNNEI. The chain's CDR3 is CASSVEGHNQPQHF. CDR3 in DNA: TGTGCCAGCAGTGTAGAGGGTCACAATCAGCCCCAGCATTTT.

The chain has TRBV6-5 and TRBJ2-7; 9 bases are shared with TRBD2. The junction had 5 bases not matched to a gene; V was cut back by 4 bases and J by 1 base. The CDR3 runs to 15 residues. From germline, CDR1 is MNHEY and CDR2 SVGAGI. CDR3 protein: CASSSLAGHSYEQYF. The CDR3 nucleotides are TGTGCCAGCAGTTCTCTAGCGGGGCATTCCTACGAGCAGTACTTC.

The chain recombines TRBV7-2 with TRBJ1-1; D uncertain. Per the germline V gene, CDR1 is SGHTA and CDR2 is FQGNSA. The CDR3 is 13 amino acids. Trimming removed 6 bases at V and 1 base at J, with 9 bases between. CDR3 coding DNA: TGTGCCAGCAGTCGACCCCAGAACACTGAAGCTTTCTTT. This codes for CASSRPQNTEAFF.

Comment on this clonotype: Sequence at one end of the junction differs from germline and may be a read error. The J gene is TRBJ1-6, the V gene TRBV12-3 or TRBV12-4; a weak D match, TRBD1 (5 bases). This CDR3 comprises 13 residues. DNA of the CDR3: TGTGCCAGCAGGTTAGGGGATAGGTCACCCCTCCACTTT. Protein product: CASRLGDRSPLHF.

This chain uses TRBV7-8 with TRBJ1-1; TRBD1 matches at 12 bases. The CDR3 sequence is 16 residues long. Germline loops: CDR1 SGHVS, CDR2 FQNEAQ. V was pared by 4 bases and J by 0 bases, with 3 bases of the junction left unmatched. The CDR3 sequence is CASSWGTGGLNTEAFF. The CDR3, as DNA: TGTGCCAGCAGCTGGGGGACAGGGGGCTTGAACACTGAAGCTTTCTTT.

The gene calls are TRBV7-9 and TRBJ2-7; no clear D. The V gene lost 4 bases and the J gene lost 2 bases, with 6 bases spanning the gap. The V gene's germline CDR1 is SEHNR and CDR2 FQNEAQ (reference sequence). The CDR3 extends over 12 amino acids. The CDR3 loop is CASSSEAYEQYV. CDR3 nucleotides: TGTGCCAGCAGCTCGGAAGCCTACGAGCAGTACGTC.

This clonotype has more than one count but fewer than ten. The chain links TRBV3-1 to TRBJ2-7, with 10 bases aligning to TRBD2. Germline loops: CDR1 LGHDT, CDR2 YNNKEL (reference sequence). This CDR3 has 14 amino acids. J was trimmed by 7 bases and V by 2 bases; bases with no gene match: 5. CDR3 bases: TGTGCCAGCAGCCAACTAGCGGGAGTGAATGAGCAGTACTTC. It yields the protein CASSQLAGVNEQYF.

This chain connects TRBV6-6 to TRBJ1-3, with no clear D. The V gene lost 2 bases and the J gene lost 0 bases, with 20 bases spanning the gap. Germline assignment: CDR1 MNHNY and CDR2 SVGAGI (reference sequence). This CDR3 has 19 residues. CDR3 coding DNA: TGTGCCAGCAGTTACGCTCTTCAAAGGGTCTCCCTCTCTGGAAACACCATATATTTT. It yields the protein CASSYALQRVSLSGNTIYF.

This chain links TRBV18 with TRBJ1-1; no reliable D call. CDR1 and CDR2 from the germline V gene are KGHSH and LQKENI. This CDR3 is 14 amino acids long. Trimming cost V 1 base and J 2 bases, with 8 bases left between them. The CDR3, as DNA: TGTGCCAGCTCACCACGCACGGAAAACACTGAAGCTTTCTTT. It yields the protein CASSPRTENTEAFF.